The 21 T cell receptor beta chains below were found in one sample sequenced in a study of cytomegalovirus exposure and HLA in healthy donors. PCR amplification relied on 60 Vbeta primers (plus 13 Jbeta primers). Sequenced by immunoSEQ multiplex PCR; TCRdb stores in-frame clones only, minus some. This sample has some 100,000 clones; around 82% occur once, and the top ten carry over 3.5%. The source material was PBMCs. Source of these receptors: a woman aged 50 to 60 in good health and CMV-seropositive.

This rearrangement joins TRBV14 to TRBJ2-6; D may be TRBD1 (6 bases). This CDR3 comprises 19 residues. Germline V gene sequence: CDR1 SGHDN, CDR2 FVKESK. V lost 3 bases to trimming and J lost 0 bases, with 18 bases between them. The chain's CDR3 is CASSQLEGHYSSGANVLTF. CDR3 coding DNA: TGTGCCAGCAGCCAGTTAGAGGGACACTATTCCTCTGGGGCCAACGTCCTGACTTTC. Drawing the rest from reference TRBV14 and TRBJ2-6, the complete variable domain is EAGVTQFPSHSVIEKGQTVTLRCDPISGHDNLYWYRRVMGKEIKFLLHFVKESKQDESGMPNNRFLAERTGGTYSTLKVQPAELEDSGVYFCASSQLEGHYSSGANVLTFGAGSRLTVL.

J is TRBJ1-6 and V is TRBV9, with TRBD1 matching over 7 bases. This CDR3 has 17 residues. Per germline, CDR1 SGDLS and CDR2 YYNGEE. The trim removed 4 bases at V and 7 bases at J, leaving 14 bases unmatched. The CDR3 spells CASSTQDRQGPNSPLHF. CDR3 DNA sequence: TGTGCCAGCAGCACCCAAGACAGACAGGGACCAAATTCACCCCTCCACTTT.

The chain is built from TRBV10-3 and TRBJ2-2; D ambiguous. The CDR3 loop spans 15 amino acids. Trimming left V 4 bases short and J 6 bases short, with 15 bases between. CDR1 ENHRY and CDR2 SYGVKD come from the germline V gene. The CDR3 DNA follows: TGTGCCATCAGTGTGGCCAAGAAAATGGCCGGGGAGCTGTTTTTT. This sequence encodes CAISVAKKMAGELFF.

This clone occurred once. V usage is TRBV2 and J usage is TRBJ2-7; 11 positions match TRBD2. The CDR3 consists of 16 residues. Germline CDR1 reads SNHLY; CDR2 reads FYNNEI. Losses at the gene ends were 7 bases for V and 1 base for J; bases not matched to a gene: 9. CDR3 region: CASTSTSGIGSYEQYF. CDR3 in DNA: TGTGCCAGCACCTCGACTAGCGGGATTGGGTCCTACGAGCAGTACTTC.

For the CDR3, the DNA is TGTGCCAGCAGCTCCCTCGGACAGGGTATAACTGAAGCTTTCTTT. Amino acid sequence: CASSSLGQGITEAFF. J is TRBJ1-1 and V is TRBV7-9; 8 nucleotides match TRBD1. CDR3 length equals 15 residues. Looked up from germline, CDR1 is SEHNR and CDR2 is FQNEAQ (reference sequence). V shed 4 bases and J 5 bases; nucleotides not matched to a gene: 9.

This clone has only a few counts. V and J are TRBV7-9 and TRBJ2-3; TRBD1 might be the D (6 bases). Trimming removed 5 bases at V and 9 bases at J, with 12 bases between. Looked up from germline, CDR1 is SEHNR and CDR2 is FQNEAQ (reference sequence). There are 12 residues in the CDR3. Here the CDR3 reads CASSHTGHTQYF. CDR3 nucleotides: TGTGCCAGCAGCCATACAGGGCACACGCAGTATTTT.

The chain carries TRBV6-6 and TRBJ2-5; D is possibly TRBD1 (5 bases). The CDR3 extends over 13 amino acids. Trimming removed 7 bases at V and 3 bases at J, with 12 bases between. Germline CDR1 and CDR2: MNHNY and SVGAGI (reference sequence). CDR3 in amino acids: CASIAGFKETQYF. Written as DNA, the CDR3 is TGTGCCAGCATCGCAGGGTTTAAAGAGACCCAGTACTTC.

The chain has TRBV18 and TRBJ2-2; 9 nucleotides agree with TRBD2. V lost 4 bases and J lost 3; bases outside the gene matches: 9. The CDR3 is 17 residues long. Germline CDR1 KGHSH, CDR2 LQKENI. This CDR3 reads CASSLSLSGSYTGELFF. In DNA, the CDR3 is TGTGCCAGCTCACTGTCCCTTAGCGGGAGCTACACCGGGGAGCTGTTTTTT.

V and J are TRBV6-1 and TRBJ2-7, with a weak D call TRBD2 (5 bases). V was clipped by 6 bases and J by 4 bases, with 7 bases between them. Germline CDR1 MNHNS, CDR2 SASEGT. The CDR3 spans 11 residues. The CDR3 sequence: CASSRGYEQYF. The DNA of the CDR3 is TGTGCCAGCAGCAGAGGGTACGAGCAGTACTTC.

This clone was detected a few times. The chain recombines TRBV7-9 with TRBJ2-7; 7 bases map to TRBD1. This CDR3 region has 15 residues. V shed 5 bases and J 0 bases; nucleotides not matched to a gene: 7. Germline V gene sequence: CDR1 SEHNR, CDR2 FQNEAQ (reference sequence). The CDR3 DNA reads as TGTGCCAGCAGCCCGGGACAGTCAAGCTCCTACGAGCAGTACTTC. Its protein product is CASSPGQSSSYEQYF. The full variable domain, in which reference TRBV7-9 and TRBJ2-7 provide the parts outside the CDR3, is DTGVSQNPRHKITKRGQNVTFRCDPISEHNRLYWYRQTLGQGPEFLTYFQNEAQLEKSRLLSDRFSAERPKGSFSTLEIQRTEQGDSAMYLCASSPGQSSSYEQYFGPGTRLTVT.

The chain links TRBV29-1 to TRBJ1-2; weak D call: TRBD1 (5 bases). V dropped 5 bases and J dropped 8 bases, with 15 bases sitting between them. Germline assignment: CDR1 SQVTM and CDR2 ANQGSEA. CDR3 size: 12 residues. CDR3 in amino acids: CSVRGGSHGYTF. The CDR3 coding sequence is TGCAGCGTTCGGGGGGGGAGTCACGGCTACACCTTC. The full variable domain, completed using reference TRBV29-1 and TRBJ1-2, is SAVISQKPSRDICQRGTSLTIQCQVDSQVTMMFWYRQQPGQSLTLIATANQGSEATYESGFVIDKFPISRPNLTFSTLTVSNMSPEDSSIYLCSVRGGSHGYTFGSGTRLTVV.

A single count supports this clone. The gene calls are TRBV9 and TRBJ1-1; 8 nucleotides align to TRBD1. Germline V gene lookup returns CDR1 SGDLS and CDR2 YYNGEE. Germline trimming cut 3 bases from V and 5 bases from J; bases unmatched to any gene: 0. This CDR3 comprises 12 residues. CDR3 amino acids: CASSGTGTEAFF. The DNA for the CDR3 is TGTGCCAGCAGCGGGACAGGGACTGAAGCTTTCTTT.

The chain employs TRBV30 and TRBJ2-1; a weak D match, TRBD1 (6 bases). The CDR3 sequence is 13 residues long. Trimming took off 6 bases at V and 4 bases at J, with 13 bases between the two ends. Per the germline V gene, CDR1 is GTSNPN and CDR2 is SVGIG (reference sequence). CDR3 nucleotide sequence: TGTGCCTGCTTGGGGCAGGGGTACAATGAGCAGTTCTTC. It translates to CACLGQGYNEQFF.

This chain joins TRBV21-1 and TRBJ1-1; the table's D gene call, TRBD1, was not cross checked with the DNA. TRBV21-1 corresponds to a pseudogene. This CDR3 spans 15 amino acids. Here the CDR3 reads CASSKCGQMNTEAFF. CDR3 nucleotides: TGTGCCAGCAGCAAATGTGGACAGATGAACACTGAAGCTTTCTTT.

This rearrangement joins TRBV15 to TRBJ2-5; TRBD1 agrees at 7 bases. The J call may be mistaken, given a closer DNA end match to TRBJ2-7. CDR1 LNHNV and CDR2 YYDKDF come from the germline V gene (reference sequence). This CDR3 comprises 15 residues. The CDR3, as DNA: TGTGCCACCAGCAGGATATCACAGGGGAAGGGCGAGCAGTACTTC. Its translation is CATSRISQGKGEQYF.

The V call is TRBV6-6, the J call TRBJ1-5; D not resolved. Per germline, CDR1 MNHNY and CDR2 SVGAGI (reference sequence). V lost 8 bases, J lost 2 bases, and 7 bases lay in between. The CDR3 has 12 residues. This CDR3 is CASQPGNQPQHF. DNA for the CDR3: TGTGCCAGCCAACCAGGCAATCAGCCCCAGCATTTT.

In its sample, this clone was seen a few times. The V gene is TRBV6-1, the J gene TRBJ1-1; no reliable D call. V was trimmed by 8 bases and J by 3 bases, leaving 10 bases between them. CDR1 is MNHNS and CDR2 is SASEGT in the germline V gene. CDR3 length equals 12 residues. CDR3 DNA: TGTGCCAGCGGACGAGGGTACACTGAAGCTTTCTTT. Encoded protein: CASGRGYTEAFF.

This CDR3 is CASSLGRELGNEKLFF. CDR3 in DNA: TGTGCCAGCAGCCTTGGGAGGGAACTCGGTAATGAAAAACTGTTTTTT. The V call is TRBV7-9, the J call TRBJ1-4; D is undetermined. In germline, CDR1 is SEHNR, CDR2 FQNEAQ (reference sequence). The CDR3 covers 16 residues. V was cut by 5 bases and J by 4 bases, with 17 bases left in between. Complete variable domain (other parts from reference TRBV7-9 and TRBJ1-4): DTGVSQNPRHKITKRGQNVTFRCDPISEHNRLYWYRQTLGQGPEFLTYFQNEAQLEKSRLLSDRFSAERPKGSFSTLEIQRTEQGDSAMYLCASSLGRELGNEKLFFGSGTQLSVL.

The table lists this clone with a few counts. The CDR3 region is CASSRAEGLPVGDTQYF. DNA of the CDR3: TGCGCCAGCAGCCGGGCGGAGGGGCTCCCAGTTGGAGATACGCAGTATTTT. The gene calls are TRBV5-1 and TRBJ2-3, with a weak D call TRBD2 (6 bases). CDR3 length: 17 amino acids. Germline lookup yields CDR1 SGHRS and CDR2 YFSETQ. The V and J ends lost 4 bases and 5 bases respectively, with 23 bases between them.

This clone has a handful of counts. V is TRBV5-6 and J is TRBJ2-7; perhaps TRBD2 as D (5 bases). V gave up 4 bases and J gave up 3 bases, with 17 bases separating them. Looked up from germline, CDR1 is SGHDT and CDR2 is YYEEEE. The CDR3 spans 15 residues. The chain's CDR3 is CASSDGKRFDYEQYF. CDR3 coding DNA: TGTGCCAGCAGCGACGGGAAGCGCTTCGACTACGAGCAGTACTTC.

The CDR3 DNA is TGTGCCAGCAGCGCATCGGCAGGGGGCGCGTCCTATAATTCACCCCTCCACTTT. Translating gives CASSASAGGASYNSPLHF. This chain joins TRBV2 and TRBJ1-6, with 8 positions matching TRBD1. Germline V gene sequence: CDR1 SNHLY, CDR2 FYNNEI. This CDR3 is 18 amino acids long. The J segment lost 1 base and the V segment lost 6 bases, leaving 11 bases of the junction unmatched.